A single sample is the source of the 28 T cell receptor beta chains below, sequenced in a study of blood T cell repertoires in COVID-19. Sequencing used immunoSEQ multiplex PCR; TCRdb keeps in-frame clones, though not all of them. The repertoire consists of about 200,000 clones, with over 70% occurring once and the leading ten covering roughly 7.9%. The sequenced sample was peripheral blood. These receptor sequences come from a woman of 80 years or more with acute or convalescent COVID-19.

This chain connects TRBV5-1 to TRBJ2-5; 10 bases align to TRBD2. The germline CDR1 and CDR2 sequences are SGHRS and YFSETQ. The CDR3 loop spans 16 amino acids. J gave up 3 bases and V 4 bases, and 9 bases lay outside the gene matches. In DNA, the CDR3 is TGCGCCAGCAGCCGAGGACTAGCGGCACTTGAAGAGACCCAGTACTTC. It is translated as CASSRGLAALEETQYF.

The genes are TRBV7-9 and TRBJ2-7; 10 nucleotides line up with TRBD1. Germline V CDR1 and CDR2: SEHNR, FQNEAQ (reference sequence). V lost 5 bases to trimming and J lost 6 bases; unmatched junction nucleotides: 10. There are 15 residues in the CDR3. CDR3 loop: CASSVSGTGEFEQYF. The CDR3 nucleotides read TGTGCCAGCAGCGTTTCCGGGACAGGGGAGTTCGAGCAGTACTTC.

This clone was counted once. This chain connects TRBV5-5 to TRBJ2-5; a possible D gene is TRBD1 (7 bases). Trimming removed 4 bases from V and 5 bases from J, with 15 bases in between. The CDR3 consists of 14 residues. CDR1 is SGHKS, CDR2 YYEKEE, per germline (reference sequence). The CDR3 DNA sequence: TGTGCCAGCAGCACCCTACAGGGGAGGGAGACCCAGTACTTC. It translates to CASSTLQGRETQYF.

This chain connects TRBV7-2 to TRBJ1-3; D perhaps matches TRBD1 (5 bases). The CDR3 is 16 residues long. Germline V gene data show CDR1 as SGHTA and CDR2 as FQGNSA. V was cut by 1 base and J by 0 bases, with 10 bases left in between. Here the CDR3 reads CASSLVWQGSGNTIYF. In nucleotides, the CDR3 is TGTGCCAGCAGCTTAGTGTGGCAGGGCTCTGGAAACACCATATATTTT.

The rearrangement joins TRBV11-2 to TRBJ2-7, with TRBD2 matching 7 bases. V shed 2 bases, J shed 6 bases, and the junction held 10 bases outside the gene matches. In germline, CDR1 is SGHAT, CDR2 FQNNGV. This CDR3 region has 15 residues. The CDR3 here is CASSLMGGEGLEQYF. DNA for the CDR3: TGTGCCAGCAGCTTAATGGGGGGGGAAGGGCTCGAGCAGTACTTC.

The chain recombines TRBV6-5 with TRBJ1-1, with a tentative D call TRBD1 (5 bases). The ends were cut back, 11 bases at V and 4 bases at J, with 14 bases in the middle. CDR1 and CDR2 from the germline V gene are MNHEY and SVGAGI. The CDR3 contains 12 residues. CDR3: CAAGGVGTEAFF. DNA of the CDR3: TGTGCCGCGGGGGGGGTTGGCACTGAAGCTTTCTTT.

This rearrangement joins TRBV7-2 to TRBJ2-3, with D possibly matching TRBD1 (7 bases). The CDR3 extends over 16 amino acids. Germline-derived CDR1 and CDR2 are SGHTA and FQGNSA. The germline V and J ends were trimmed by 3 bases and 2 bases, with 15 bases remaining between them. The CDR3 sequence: CASSFQGGRNTDTQYF. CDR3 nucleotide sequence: TGTGCCAGCAGCTTCCAGGGGGGCCGGAACACAGATACGCAGTATTTT. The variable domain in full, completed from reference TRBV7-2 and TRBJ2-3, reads GAGVSQSPSNKVTEKGKDVELRCDPISGHTALYWYRQSLGQGLEFLIYFQGNSAPDKSGLPSDRFSAERTGGSVSTLTIQRTQQEDSAVYLCASSFQGGRNTDTQYFGPGTRLTVL.

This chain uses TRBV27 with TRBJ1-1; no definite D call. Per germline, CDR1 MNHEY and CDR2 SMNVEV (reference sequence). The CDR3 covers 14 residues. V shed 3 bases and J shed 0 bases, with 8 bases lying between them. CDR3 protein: CASSLTGMNTEAFF. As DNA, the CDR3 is TGTGCCAGCAGTTTGACTGGTATGAACACTGAAGCTTTCTTT.

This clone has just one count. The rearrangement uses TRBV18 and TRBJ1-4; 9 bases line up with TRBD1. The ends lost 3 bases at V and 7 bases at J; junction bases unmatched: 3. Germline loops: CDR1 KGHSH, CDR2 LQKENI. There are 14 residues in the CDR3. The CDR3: CASSPGQGIEKLFF. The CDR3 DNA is TGTGCCAGCTCACCCGGACAGGGGATTGAAAAACTGTTTTTT.

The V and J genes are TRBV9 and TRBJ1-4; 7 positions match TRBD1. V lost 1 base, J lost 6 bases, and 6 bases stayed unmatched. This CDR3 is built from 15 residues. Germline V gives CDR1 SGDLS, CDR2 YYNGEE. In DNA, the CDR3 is TGTGCCAGCAGCGTAAATGACAGGGCATATGAAAAACTGTTTTTT. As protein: CASSVNDRAYEKLFF. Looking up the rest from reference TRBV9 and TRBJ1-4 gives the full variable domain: DSGVTQTPKHLITATGQRVTLRCSPRSGDLSVYWYQQSLDQGLQFLIQYYNGEERAKGNILERFSAQQFPDLHSELNLSSLELGDSALYFCASSVNDRAYEKLFFGSGTQLSVL.

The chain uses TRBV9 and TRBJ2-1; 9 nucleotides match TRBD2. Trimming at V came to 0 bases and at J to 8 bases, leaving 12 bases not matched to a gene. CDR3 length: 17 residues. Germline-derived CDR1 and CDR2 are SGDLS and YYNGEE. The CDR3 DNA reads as TGTGCCAGCAGCGTAGGTAGCGGGAGTATCTTTGTGGATGAGCAGTTCTTC. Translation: CASSVGSGSIFVDEQFF.

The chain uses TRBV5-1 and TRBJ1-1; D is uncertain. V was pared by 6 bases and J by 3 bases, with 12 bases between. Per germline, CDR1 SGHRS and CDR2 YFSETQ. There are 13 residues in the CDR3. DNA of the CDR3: TGCGCCAGCAACAAGGAGCCGGACACTGAAGCTTTCTTT. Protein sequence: CASNKEPDTEAFF.

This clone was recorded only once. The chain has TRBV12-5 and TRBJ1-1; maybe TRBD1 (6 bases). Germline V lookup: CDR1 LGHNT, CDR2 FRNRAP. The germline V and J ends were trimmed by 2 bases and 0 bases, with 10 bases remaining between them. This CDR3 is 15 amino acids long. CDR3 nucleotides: TGTGCTAGTGGTTTGACACAGGGTTTGAACACTGAAGCTTTCTTT. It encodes CASGLTQGLNTEAFF.

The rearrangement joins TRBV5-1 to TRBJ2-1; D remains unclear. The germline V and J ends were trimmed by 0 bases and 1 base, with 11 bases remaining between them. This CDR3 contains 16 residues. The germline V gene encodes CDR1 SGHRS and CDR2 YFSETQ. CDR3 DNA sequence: TGCGCCAGCAGCTTGGACCCAGCGCGGTCCTACAATGAGCAGTTCTTC. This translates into CASSLDPARSYNEQFF.

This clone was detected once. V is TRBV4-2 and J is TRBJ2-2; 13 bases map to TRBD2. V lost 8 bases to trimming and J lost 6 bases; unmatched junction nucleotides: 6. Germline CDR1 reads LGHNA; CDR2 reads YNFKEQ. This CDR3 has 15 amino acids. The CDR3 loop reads CASRRLAGGAGELFF. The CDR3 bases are TGTGCCAGCCGGAGACTAGCGGGGGGAGCCGGGGAGCTGTTTTTT.

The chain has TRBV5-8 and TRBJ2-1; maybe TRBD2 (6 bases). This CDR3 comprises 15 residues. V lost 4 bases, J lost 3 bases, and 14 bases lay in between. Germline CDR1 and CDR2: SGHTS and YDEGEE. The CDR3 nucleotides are TGTGCCAGCAGCCTCTCTGGACTACACTACAATGAGCAGTTCTTC. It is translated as CASSLSGLHYNEQFF.

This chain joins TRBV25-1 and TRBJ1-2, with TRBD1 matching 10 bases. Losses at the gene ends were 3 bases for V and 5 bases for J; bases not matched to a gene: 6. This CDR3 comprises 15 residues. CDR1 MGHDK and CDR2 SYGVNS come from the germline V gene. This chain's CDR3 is CASSDPGQGSYGYTF. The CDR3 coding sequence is TGTGCCAGCAGTGACCCGGGACAGGGGTCGTATGGCTACACCTTC.

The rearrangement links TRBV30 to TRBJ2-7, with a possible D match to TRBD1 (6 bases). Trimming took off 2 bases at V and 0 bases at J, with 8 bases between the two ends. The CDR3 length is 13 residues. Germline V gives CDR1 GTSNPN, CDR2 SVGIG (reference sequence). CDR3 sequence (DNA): TGTGCCTGGAGTCCGACAGGCTCCTACGAGCAGTACTTC. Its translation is CAWSPTGSYEQYF.

CDR3 residues: CSVDLRQRKAFF. DNA of the CDR3: TGCAGCGTTGATCTGAGACAGAGGAAAGCTTTCTTT. The chain couples TRBV29-1 to TRBJ1-1; a weak D match, TRBD1 (5 bases). Germline CDR1 and CDR2: SQVTM and ANQGSEA. The V end was cut by 3 bases, the J end by 9 bases, with 14 bases between. The CDR3 is 12 residues long.

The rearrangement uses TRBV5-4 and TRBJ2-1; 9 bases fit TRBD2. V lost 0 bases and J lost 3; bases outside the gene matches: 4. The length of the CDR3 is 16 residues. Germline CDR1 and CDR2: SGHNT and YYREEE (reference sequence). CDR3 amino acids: CASSLGSGGNYNEQFF. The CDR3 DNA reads TGTGCCAGCAGCTTGGGTAGCGGGGGTAACTACAATGAGCAGTTCTTC.

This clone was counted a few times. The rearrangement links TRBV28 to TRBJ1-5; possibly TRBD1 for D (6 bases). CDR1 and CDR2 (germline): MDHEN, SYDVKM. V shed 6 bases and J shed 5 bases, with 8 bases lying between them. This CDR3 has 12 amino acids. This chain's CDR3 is CASREGDQPQHF. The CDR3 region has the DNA TGTGCCAGCAGAGAGGGGGATCAGCCCCAGCATTTT.

The CDR3 spells CASSPAGGSTYEQYF. For the CDR3, the DNA is TGTGCCAGCAGTCCGGCAGGGGGATCCACCTACGAGCAGTACTTC. J is TRBJ2-7 and V is TRBV28, with 7 positions matching TRBD1. In germline, CDR1 is MDHEN, CDR2 SYDVKM. The CDR3 spans 15 residues. V lost 5 bases to trimming and J lost 2 bases; unmatched junction nucleotides: 9.

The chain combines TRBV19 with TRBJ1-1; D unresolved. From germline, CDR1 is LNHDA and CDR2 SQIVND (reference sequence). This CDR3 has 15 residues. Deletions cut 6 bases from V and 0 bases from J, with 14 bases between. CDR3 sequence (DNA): TGTGCCAGTAGCAGCCTGGAGTGGTTGAACACTGAAGCTTTCTTT. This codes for CASSSLEWLNTEAFF.

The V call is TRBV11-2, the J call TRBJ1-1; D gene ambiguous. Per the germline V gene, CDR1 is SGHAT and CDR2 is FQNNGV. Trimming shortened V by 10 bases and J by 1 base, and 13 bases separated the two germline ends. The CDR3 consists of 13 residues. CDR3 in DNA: TGTGCCATCAGGAACACTAGGAACACTGAAGCTTTCTTT. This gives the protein CAIRNTRNTEAFF.

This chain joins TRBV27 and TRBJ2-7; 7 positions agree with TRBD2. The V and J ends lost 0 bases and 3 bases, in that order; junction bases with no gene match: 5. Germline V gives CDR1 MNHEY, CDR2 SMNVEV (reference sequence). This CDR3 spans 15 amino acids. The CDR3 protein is CASSLSRRTSYEQYF. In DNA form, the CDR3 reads TGTGCCAGCAGTTTATCGCGAAGGACTAGCTACGAGCAGTACTTC.

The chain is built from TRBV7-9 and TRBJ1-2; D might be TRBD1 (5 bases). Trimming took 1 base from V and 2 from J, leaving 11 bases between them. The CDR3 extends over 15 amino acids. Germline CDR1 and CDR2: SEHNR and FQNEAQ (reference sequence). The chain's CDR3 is CASSLGGVENYGYTF. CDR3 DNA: TGTGCCAGCAGCTTAGGGGGGGTTGAAAACTATGGCTACACCTTC.

Here the CDR3 DNA reads TGTGCCAGCAGTCAGCCGGGACTAGCGGGGCAAGAGACCCAGTACTTC. Amino acid sequence: CASSQPGLAGQETQYF. V and J are TRBV6-2 or TRBV6-3 and TRBJ2-5; 13 positions agree with TRBD2. V lost 5 bases and J lost 2; bases outside the gene matches: 5. The CDR3 totals 16 residues. Germline assignment: CDR1 MNHEY and CDR2 SVGEGT.

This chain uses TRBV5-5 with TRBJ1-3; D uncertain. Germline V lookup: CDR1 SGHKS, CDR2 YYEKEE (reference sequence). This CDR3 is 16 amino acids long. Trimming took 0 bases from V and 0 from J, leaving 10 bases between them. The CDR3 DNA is TGTGCCAGCAGCTTGGTCGCGGGTTACTCTGGAAACACCATATATTTT. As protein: CASSLVAGYSGNTIYF.